This paragraph reports one T cell receptor (beta chain). No antigen is known for it. One base away there is no much larger clone; base qualities are not given. Receptors were amplified or captured by the immunoSEQ multiplex PCR assay. The multiplex PCR relied on a mix of 60 forward primers for TCR Vbeta segments and 13 reverse primers for TCR Jbeta segments. The CDR3 region of rearranged TCR beta genes was amplified from genomic DNA by a multiplex PCR assay. The amplified TCR beta libraries were sequenced on the Illumina HiSeq System as 87-base-pair reads. In the source study's methods: A later analysis tallied 75 million to 95 million unique TCR beta chains across the 666 repertoires, and about 12 million of those chains were shared by two or more donors. A nearest-neighbor algorithm error-corrected the raw reads and collapsed the reads into unique sequences, merging closely related sequences to remove PCR and sequencing errors. CDR3 sequences were aligned to IMGT reference sequences to assign V, D and J gene segments. For a sequence to be retained, at least a six-nucleotide match to both a V gene segment and a J gene segment was required. A rearrangement was called productive if the CDR3 had no stop codons and remained in frame with V and J, and every other rearrangement was called non-productive. Following IMGT convention, CDR3 was defined as the stretch from the second conserved V-encoded cysteine up to the conserved J-encoded phenylalanine. Sequences without an unambiguous match to a single V gene segment were excluded from the earlier analysis of 450 to 750 of the donors. An earlier analysis of 587 of the donors classified V segments as functional when productive rearrangements were above 56.7% and as segregating when the standard deviation between donors was above 5%. To diagnose cytomegalovirus status from the catalog of TCR beta chain sequences, a statistical classification framework was built. In a later analysis, V and J genes were assigned by comparing TCR nucleotide sequences against IMGT/GENE-DB human TR gene sequences. Using the TCRdist pipeline, a later analysis assigned CDR3 sequences along with most-parsimonious VDJ recombination scenarios. In a later analysis, each TCR beta chain was defined by its CDR3 amino acid sequence together with its V-gene family, and reads without a unique V-gene family were excluded. In a later analysis, fewer than 650 highly shared, low-generation-probability nucleotide sequences were removed to address suspected cross-contamination and a sequencing artifact. In a later analysis, a clonal expansion index was calculated for each public chain from normalized within-repertoire ranks of inferred template counts. In a later analysis, generation probabilities were computed using a VDJ recombination model fitted to out-of-frame rearrangements, and the results were checked against IGoR. In a later analysis, TCR-TCR, TCR-HLA and TCR-CMV co-occurrence was scored with hypergeometric tests, and a repertoire-size bias correction was applied to TCR pairs. False discovery rates were estimated in a later analysis by permuting HLA or CMV assignments 20 times. In a later analysis, co-occurring TCRs were grouped with DBSCAN, and TCRdist sequence similarity was added when clustering was performed within HLA-allele-positive subsets. Co-occurrence clustering excluded repertoires with fewer than 30,000 or more than 120,000 public chains, plus five with anomalous nucleotide sharing. In TCRdb, the immuneACCESS table is reduced to in-frame sequences with V and J assigned. These tables do not hold every clone; where another copy was compared, an unresolved V gene accounts for under half, and the others remain unexplained. The V and J calls and the clone size are those of that table, but D and trimming were determined from the DNA. The sample includes roughly 100,000 clones, with 75% to 85% observed a single time. The ten most abundant clones make up about 6.3% of the sample.

The germline V gene gives CDR1 as KGHSH and CDR2 as LQKENI. Counted from cysteine to phenylalanine, this CDR3 has 14 amino acids. Here the CDR3 DNA is all that survives: 42 bases in frame from base 1. V is pared back by 2 bases and J by 0 bases, with 7 bases lying between the germline termini. The cohort consisted of 600 to 750 healthy bone marrow donors. At the time of sampling, every cohort member was nominally healthy, though immune exposures that went unrecorded were likely present. The donor was CMV seronegative and belonged to the group of over 350 seronegative cohort members. A peripheral blood sample was provided by each donor, and peripheral blood mononuclear cells were used for TCR beta sequencing. The Qiagen DNeasy Blood Extraction Kit was used to extract genomic DNA from the blood cell samples. The data were taken from a study of cytomegalovirus exposure and HLA in healthy donors (dated by TCRdb to 2016 to 2017). General notes on the study: According to an earlier analysis of 550 to 700 of the donors, about 179 million T cells yielded 117 million unique TCR beta sequences and 276 Gb of sequence data. Approximately 300 gigabases of sequencing data and about 92 million unique TCR sequences made up an early release that covered some 640 HLA-typed donors. A later analysis re-analyzed previously published TCR beta repertoires from 550 to 700 donors and added high-resolution HLA genotyping to study TCR occurrence patterns. An earlier analysis of about 620 of the donors applied high-throughput TCR beta sequencing to assess whether each TCR beta V gene segment acted as functional or pseudogenic. Four to six DR-DQ haplotypes were handled as single units for association and clustering, since linkage in the cohort was strong. Among the roughly 400 genotyped donors, approximately 76% belonged to the genetic ancestry cluster associated with self-reported Caucasian donors. The T cell repertoires of around 730 subjects were profiled by immunosequencing and related to cytomegalovirus serostatus. Among roughly 400 genotyped donors of the cohort, an average of roughly 240,000 unique TCR beta nucleotide sequences were sequenced per donor, 15% to 20% of them non-productive. HLA typing included class I and class II loci at four-digit resolution. A later genetic analysis used genome-wide SNP genotypes for about three fifths of the 666 donors, treating that subset as a discovery cohort. The aim of the study was to test whether cataloging public T cell receptors could identify signatures of past pathogen exposure. The study combined high-throughput TCR immunosequencing, statistical association of individual TCRs with disease status, and machine learning to predict cytomegalovirus infection status. Typing coverage differed by locus: A, B, C, DRB1 and DQB1 were typed in roughly 629-630 donors, DQA1 in 522, DPA1 in 600 to 610, and DPB1 in around 490. A separate validation cohort of over a hundred different subjects was used in addition to the approximately 610-subject first cohort. All discovery cohort repertoires had been generated on a single sequencing platform. Donor age, sex, ethnicity and CMV serostatus were compiled alongside the repertoire data. Rather than using new phenotypic data, the later analysis identified candidate immune exposures from TCR beta sequences and from how often those sequences occurred across donors. General conclusions and limits of the study: Assigning TCR associations to individual alleles was difficult when HLA alleles, especially DR and DQ, strongly co-occurred. In a later analysis, several top co-occurrence clusters were reported to appear linked to parvovirus B19, influenza, CMV and Epstein-Barr virus. In a later analysis, the rate of TCR association differed among HLA loci, with DRB1 alleles having the most associated TCRs and HLA-C alleles having the fewest. A later analysis found that HLA-associated TCR beta chains were more clonally expanded and had lower generation probabilities than equally common non-associated chains. It was suggested by the authors that the approach could potentially be generalized to other disease states and immunological phenotypes. Compared with the 666-donor mean, donors in an Asian-associated ancestry cluster had fewer N-insertions in productive TCRs, according to a later genetic analysis. An earlier analysis of 450 to 750 of the donors showed that most TCR beta V segments appeared in productive rearrangements either about 90% or about 30% of the time, which broadly matched IMGT annotations. A further reported finding was that TCR beta sequences accurately predicted the HLA-A and HLA-B alleles for most subjects in the first cohort. Immune exposure information for the cohort was limited to CMV serostatus. Three of the identified cytomegalovirus-associated TCR beta chains were confirmed in vitro to be specific for cytomegalovirus antigens. The earlier analysis of some 560 of the donors excluded fewer than 20 rarely observed V segments, including chromosome 9 orphons, because counts were too low. Most TCR sequences were observed very rarely across donors, whereas some public TCRs were present in many individuals. In a later analysis, most CMV-associated TCR beta chains were found to appear HLA-restricted, with HLA associations seemingly driven largely by CMV exposure. Cytomegalovirus status was reported to be diagnosed by the classifier with high specificity and sensitivity in both the original and validation cohorts. Because the 87-base-pair reads could not distinguish some IMGT-functional V segments, including TRBV6-2 and TRBV6-3, those segments were excluded. At a false discovery rate of 0.05, a later analysis linked around 15,000 TCR beta sequences to specific HLA alleles. In a later genetic analysis, a missense DCLRE1C variant was associated with V-gene and J-gene trimming of TCR beta chains, and the association was replicated in an independent cohort. A group of highly shared sequence variants was considered likely to be a technical artifact of the sequencing pipeline. Sequencing depth was assumed to be roughly uniform across donors in the presence/absence analyses, though that assumption may not hold. HLA typing was unavailable for some donors at each locus, so association tests used only the typed subset. A total of around 150 TCR beta chains were listed by the study as associated with cytomegalovirus. Correlated functional status among segregating V segments might be attributable to linkage disequilibrium, but an unknown experimental factor could not be ruled out. The cohort was sequenced for TCR beta chains only, and without alpha or paired-chain data the features that could be detected were limited.

Here the chain combines TRBV18 and TRBJ1-2; the D gene is perhaps TRBD1, on 5 matching bases. This clonotype originated in a man aged 18 to 29 in good health and CMV-seronegative. Sample: PBMCs. This receptor has the CDR3 CASSPDRTNYGYTF. The sequenced DNA: TGTGCCAGCTCACCAGACAGAACTAACTATGGCTACACCTTC. Extended through the reference TRBV18 and TRBJ1-2 proteins, this CDR3 yields the full variable domain: NAGVMQNPRHLVRRRGQEARLRCSPMKGHSHVYWYRQLPEEGLKFMVYLQKENIIDESGMPKERFSAEFPKEGPSILRIQQVVRGDSAAYFCASSPDRTNYGYTFGSGTRLTVV.